This entry is about one T cell receptor beta chain. Peripheral blood CD8+ and CD4+ T cells were profiled by TCR beta sequencing. The healthy controls were matched to patients by age and sex. This record belongs to a study of CD8 T cells in Susac syndrome. After extraction with the RNeasy kit, roughly 0.5 to 1 ug of the RNA was reverse transcribed using random hexamers. It was immunoSEQ multiplex PCR that amplified TCR beta CDR3 across 54 Vbeta and 13 Jbeta. TCRdb independently ran MiXCR on the immunoSEQ multiplex PCR reads; one entry per CDR3 protein. Of 55,000 to 70,000 distinct CDR3 sequences in the sample, more than 85% were seen once. Germline-derived CDR1 and CDR2 are DFQATT and SNEGSKA (reference sequence). Trimming left V 4 bases short and J 5 bases short, with 15 bases between. The CDR3 is 13 amino acids.

This clonotype was sampled from a human donor in good health. The chain combines TRBV20-1 with TRBJ2-7; maybe TRBD1 (5 bases). Sequenced material: CD8+ T cells from PBMCs. The chain's CDR3 is CSAKDPGKDEQYF. The CDR3 DNA reads TGCAGTGCTAAGGATCCAGGGAAAGACGAGCAGTACTTC.